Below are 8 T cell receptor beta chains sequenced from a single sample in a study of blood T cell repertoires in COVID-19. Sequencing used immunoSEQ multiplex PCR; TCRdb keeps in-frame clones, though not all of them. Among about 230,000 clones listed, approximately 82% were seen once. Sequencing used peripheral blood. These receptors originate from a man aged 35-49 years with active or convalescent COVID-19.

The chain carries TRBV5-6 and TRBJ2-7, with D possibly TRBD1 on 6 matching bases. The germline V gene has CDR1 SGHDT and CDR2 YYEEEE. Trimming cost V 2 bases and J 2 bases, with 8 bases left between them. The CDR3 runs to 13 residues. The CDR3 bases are TGTGCCAGCAGCTTCAGGGGTACCTACGAGCAGTACTTC. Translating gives CASSFRGTYEQYF.

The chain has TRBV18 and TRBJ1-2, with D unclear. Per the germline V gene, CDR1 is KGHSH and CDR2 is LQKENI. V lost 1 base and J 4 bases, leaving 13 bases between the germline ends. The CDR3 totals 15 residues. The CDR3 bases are TGTGCCAGCTCACCACTGCCTGAGGCGGGCTATGGCTACACCTTC. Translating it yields CASSPLPEAGYGYTF.

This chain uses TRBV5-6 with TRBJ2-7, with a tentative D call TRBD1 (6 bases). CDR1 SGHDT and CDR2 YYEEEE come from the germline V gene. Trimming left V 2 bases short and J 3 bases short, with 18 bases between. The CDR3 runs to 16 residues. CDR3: CASSLGWDNSLYEQYF. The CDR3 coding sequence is TGTGCCAGCAGCTTAGGGTGGGACAATTCCCTCTACGAGCAGTACTTC.

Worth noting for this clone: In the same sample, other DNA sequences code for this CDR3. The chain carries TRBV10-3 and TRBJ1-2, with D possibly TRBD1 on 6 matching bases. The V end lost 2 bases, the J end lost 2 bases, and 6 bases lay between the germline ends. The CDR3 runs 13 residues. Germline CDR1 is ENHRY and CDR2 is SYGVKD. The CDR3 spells CAISEGQNYGYTF. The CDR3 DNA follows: TGTGCCATCAGTGAGGGACAGAACTATGGCTACACCTTC.

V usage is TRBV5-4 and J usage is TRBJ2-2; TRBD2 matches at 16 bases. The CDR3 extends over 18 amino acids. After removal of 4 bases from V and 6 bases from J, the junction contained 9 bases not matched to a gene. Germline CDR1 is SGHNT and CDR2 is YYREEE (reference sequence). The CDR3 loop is CASSGGTSGRGGPGELFF. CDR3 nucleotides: TGTGCCAGCAGCGGCGGGACTAGCGGGAGGGGGGGTCCCGGGGAGCTGTTTTTT.

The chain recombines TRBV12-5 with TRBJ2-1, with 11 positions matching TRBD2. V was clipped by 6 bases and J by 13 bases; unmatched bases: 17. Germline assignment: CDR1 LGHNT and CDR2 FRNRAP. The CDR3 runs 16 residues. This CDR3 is CASGLGTTSGRQQQFF. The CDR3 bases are TGTGCTAGTGGCCTCGGGACAACTAGCGGGAGACAGCAACAGTTCTTC.

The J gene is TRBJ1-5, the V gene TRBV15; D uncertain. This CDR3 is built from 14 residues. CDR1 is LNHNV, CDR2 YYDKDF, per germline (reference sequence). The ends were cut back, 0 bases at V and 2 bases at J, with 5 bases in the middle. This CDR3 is CATSRERGNQPQHF. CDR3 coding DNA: TGTGCCACCAGCAGAGAGCGGGGCAATCAGCCCCAGCATTTT.

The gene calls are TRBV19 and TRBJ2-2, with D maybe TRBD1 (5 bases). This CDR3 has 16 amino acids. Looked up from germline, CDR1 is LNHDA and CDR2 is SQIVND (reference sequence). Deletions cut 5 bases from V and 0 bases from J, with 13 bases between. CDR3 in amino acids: CASSLRQPTNTGELFF. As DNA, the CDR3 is TGTGCCAGTAGTCTCCGACAGCCCACGAACACCGGGGAGCTGTTTTTT.